Sequencing of this TCR beta chain was carried out in a study of blood T cell repertoires in COVID-19. Study in general: Both acute and convalescent COVID-19 samples were obtained from the United States, Italy and Spain.

Data came from immunoSEQ multiplex PCR; TCRdb stores just in-frame clones and leaves some out. Counted here are over 60,000 clones, just over 85% occurring once; the ten biggest clones make up around 9.9%. The germline V and J ends were trimmed by 4 bases and 5 bases, with 21 bases remaining between them. Germline assignment: CDR1 SGHRS and CDR2 YFSETQ. The CDR3 has 17 residues. Input material: peripheral blood. The chain combines TRBV5-1 with TRBJ1-4; D perhaps matches TRBD1 (6 bases). The sequence came from a man between 65 and 85 years old with active or convalescent COVID-19. The CDR3 here is CASSRRQAALENEKLFF. DNA for the CDR3: TGCGCCAGCAGCCGCCGACAGGCCGCCCTTGAGAATGAAAAACTGTTTTTT.